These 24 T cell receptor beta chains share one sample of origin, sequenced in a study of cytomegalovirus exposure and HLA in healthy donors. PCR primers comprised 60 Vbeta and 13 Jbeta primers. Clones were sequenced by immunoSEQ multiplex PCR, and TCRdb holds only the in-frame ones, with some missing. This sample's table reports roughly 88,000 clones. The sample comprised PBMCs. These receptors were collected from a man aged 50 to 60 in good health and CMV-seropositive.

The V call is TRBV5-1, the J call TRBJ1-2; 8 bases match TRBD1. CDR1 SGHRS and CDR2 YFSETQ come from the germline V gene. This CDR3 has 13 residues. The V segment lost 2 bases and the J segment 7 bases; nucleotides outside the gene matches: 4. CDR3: CASSFGQGGGYTF. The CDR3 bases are TGCGCCAGCAGCTTCGGACAGGGTGGTGGCTACACCTTC.

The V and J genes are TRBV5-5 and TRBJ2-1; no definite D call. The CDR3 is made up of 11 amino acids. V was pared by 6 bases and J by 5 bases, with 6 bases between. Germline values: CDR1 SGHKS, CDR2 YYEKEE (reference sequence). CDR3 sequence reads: CASTRDNEQFF. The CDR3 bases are TGTGCCAGCACCCGAGACAATGAGCAGTTCTTC.

The CDR3 sequence: CAWSSGAGAINEQFF. CDR3 in DNA: TGTGCCTGGAGTTCGGGAGCGGGAGCAATAAATGAGCAGTTCTTC. This chain uses TRBV30 with TRBJ2-1, with 8 bases fitting TRBD2. J lost 7 bases, V lost 2 bases, and 10 bases had no gene match. The CDR3 has 15 amino acids. The germline V gene encodes CDR1 GTSNPN and CDR2 SVGIG (reference sequence).

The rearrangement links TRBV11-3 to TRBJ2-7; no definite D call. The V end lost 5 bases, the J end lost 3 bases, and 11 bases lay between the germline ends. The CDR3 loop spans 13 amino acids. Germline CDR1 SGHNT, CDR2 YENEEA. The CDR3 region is CASSPLENYEQYF. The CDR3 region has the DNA TGTGCCAGCAGCCCCCTTGAGAACTACGAGCAGTACTTC.

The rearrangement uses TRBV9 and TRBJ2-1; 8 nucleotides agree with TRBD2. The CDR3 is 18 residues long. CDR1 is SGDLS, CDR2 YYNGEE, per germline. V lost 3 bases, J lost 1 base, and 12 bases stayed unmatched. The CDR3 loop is CASSDGGGAGVSYNEQFF. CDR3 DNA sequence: TGTGCCAGCAGCGACGGAGGTGGAGCGGGAGTATCCTACAATGAGCAGTTCTTC.

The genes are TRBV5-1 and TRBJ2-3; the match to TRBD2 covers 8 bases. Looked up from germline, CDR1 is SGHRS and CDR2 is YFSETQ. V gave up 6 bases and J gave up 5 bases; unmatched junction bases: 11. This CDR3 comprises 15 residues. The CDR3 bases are TGCGCCAGCACCCGGCCGGATGCGGGGGGAGATACGCAGTATTTT. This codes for CASTRPDAGGDTQYF. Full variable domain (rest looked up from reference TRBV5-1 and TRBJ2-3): KAGVTQTPRYLIKTRGQQVTLSCSPISGHRSVSWYQQTPGQGLQFLFEYFSETQRNKGNFPGRFSGRQFSNSRSEMNVSTLELGDSALYLCASTRPDAGGDTQYFGPGTRLTVL.

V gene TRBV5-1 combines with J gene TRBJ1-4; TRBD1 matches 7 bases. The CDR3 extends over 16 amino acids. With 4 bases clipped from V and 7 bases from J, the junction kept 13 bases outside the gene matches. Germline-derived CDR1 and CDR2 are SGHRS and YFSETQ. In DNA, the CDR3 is TGCGCCAGCAGCATGGGACAGATTTTAGGTGCTGAAAAACTGTTTTTT. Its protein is CASSMGQILGAEKLFF.

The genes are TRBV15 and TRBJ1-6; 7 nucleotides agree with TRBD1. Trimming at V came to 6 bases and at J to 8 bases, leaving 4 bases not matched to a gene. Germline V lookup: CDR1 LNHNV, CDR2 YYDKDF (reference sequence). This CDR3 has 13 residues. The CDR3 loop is CATSSDRDSPLHF. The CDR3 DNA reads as TGTGCCACCAGTAGTGACAGGGATTCACCCCTCCACTTT.

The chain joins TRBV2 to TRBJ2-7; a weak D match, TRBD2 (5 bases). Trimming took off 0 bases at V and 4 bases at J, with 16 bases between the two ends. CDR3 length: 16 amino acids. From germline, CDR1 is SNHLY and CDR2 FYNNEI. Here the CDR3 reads CASSEAEAAGLYEQYV. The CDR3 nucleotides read TGTGCCAGCAGTGAAGCGGAGGCGGCAGGCCTATACGAGCAGTACGTC.

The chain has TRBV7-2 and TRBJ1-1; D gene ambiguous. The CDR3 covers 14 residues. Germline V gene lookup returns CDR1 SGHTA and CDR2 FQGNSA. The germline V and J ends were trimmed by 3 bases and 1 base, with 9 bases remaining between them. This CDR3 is CASSFYVGNTEAFF. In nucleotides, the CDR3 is TGTGCCAGCAGCTTTTACGTCGGGAACACTGAAGCTTTCTTT.

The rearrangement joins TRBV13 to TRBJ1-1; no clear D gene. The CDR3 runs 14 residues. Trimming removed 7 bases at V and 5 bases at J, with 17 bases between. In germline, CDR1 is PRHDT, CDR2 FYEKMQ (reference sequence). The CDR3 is CASNKSDGKTEAFF. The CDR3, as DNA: TGTGCCAGCAACAAGAGTGACGGGAAGACTGAAGCTTTCTTT.

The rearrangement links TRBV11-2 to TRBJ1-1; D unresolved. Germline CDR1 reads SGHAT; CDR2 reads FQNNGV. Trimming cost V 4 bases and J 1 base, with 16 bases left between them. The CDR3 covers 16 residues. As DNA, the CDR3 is TGTGCCAGCAGCTCCTCCGGGTTCCTGAAGAACACTGAAGCTTTCTTT. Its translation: CASSSSGFLKNTEAFF.

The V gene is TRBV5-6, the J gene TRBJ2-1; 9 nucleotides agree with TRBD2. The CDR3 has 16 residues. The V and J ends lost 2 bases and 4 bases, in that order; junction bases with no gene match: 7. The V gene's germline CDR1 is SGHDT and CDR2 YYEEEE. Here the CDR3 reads CASSFAGTSSYNEQFF. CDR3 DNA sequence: TGTGCCAGCAGCTTCGCCGGGACTAGCTCTTACAATGAGCAGTTCTTC.

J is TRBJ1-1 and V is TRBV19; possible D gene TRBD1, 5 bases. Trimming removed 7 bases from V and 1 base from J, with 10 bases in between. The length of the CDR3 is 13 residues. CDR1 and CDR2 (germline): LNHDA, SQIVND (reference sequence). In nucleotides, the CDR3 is TGTGCCAGTACCCTGACAGAGAACACTGAAGCTTTCTTT. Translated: CASTLTENTEAFF.

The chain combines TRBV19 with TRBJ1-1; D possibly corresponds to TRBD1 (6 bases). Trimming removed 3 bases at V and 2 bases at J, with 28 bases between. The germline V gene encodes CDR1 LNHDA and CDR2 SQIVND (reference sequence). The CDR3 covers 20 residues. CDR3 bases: TGTGCCAGTAGTATTTCGCCGGGGGGCAGGGGTTTTTATGGAAACACTGAAGCTTTCTTT. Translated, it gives CASSISPGGRGFYGNTEAFF.

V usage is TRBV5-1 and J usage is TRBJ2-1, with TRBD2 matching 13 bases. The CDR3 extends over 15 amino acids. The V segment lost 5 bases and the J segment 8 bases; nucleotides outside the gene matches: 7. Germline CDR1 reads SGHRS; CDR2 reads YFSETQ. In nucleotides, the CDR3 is TGCGCCAGCAGTACTAGCGGGAGGGTCGGGGATGAGCAGTTCTTC. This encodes CASSTSGRVGDEQFF.

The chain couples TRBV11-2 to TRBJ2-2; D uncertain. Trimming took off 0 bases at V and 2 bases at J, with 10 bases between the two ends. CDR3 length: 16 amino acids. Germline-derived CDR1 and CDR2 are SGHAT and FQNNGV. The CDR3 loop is CASSLDLALNTGELFF. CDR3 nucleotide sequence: TGTGCCAGCAGCTTAGATTTGGCACTAAACACCGGGGAGCTGTTTTTT. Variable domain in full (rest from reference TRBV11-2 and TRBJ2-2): EAGVAQSPRYKIIEKRQSVAFWCNPISGHATLYWYQQILGQGPKLLIQFQNNGVVDDSQLPKDRFSAERLKGVDSTLKIQPAKLEDSAVYLCASSLDLALNTGELFFGEGSRLTVL.

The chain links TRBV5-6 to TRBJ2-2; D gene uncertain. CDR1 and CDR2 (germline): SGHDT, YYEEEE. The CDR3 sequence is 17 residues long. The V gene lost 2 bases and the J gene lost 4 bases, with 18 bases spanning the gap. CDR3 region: CASSFYDLTSGTGELFF. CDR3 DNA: TGTGCCAGCAGCTTCTACGACCTCACTTCAGGCACCGGGGAGCTGTTTTTT.

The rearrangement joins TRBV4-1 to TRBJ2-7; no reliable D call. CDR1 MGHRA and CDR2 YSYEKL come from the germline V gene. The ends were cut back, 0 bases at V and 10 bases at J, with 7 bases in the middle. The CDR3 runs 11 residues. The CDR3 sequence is CASSQDPLQYV. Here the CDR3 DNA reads TGCGCCAGCAGCCAAGATCCCCTCCAGTACGTC.

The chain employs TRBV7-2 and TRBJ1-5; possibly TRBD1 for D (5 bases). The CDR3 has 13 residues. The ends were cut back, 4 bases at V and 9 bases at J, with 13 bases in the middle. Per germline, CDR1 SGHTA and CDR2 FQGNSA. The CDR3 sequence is CASSSPPGGPQHF. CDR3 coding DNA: TGTGCCAGCAGCTCCCCTCCGGGGGGGCCCCAGCATTTT.

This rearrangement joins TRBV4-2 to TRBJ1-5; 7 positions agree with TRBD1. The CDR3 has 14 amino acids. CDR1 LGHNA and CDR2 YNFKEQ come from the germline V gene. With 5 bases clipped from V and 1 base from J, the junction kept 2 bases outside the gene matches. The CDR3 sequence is CASSVQGSNQPQHF. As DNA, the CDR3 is TGTGCCAGCAGCGTACAGGGGAGCAATCAGCCCCAGCATTTT.

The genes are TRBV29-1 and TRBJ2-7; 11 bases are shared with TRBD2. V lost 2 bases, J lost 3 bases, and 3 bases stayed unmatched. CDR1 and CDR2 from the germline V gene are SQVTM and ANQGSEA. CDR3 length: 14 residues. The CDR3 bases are TGCAGCGTTGAACTTAGCGGGAGGGACTACGAGCAGTACTTC. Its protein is CSVELSGRDYEQYF.

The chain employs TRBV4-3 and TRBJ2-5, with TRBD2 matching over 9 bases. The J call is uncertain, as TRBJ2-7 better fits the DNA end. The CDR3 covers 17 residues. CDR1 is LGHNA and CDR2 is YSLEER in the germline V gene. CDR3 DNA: TGCGCCAGCAGCCCCTCCCCGACTAGCGGAGGTTCCTACGAGCAGTACTTC. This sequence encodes CASSPSPTSGGSYEQYF.

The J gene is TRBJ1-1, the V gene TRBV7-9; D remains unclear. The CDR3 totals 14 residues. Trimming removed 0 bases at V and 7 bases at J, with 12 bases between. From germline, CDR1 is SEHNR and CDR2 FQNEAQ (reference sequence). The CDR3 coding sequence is TGTGCCAGCAGCTTAGCGTTTACAGCCGATGAAGCTTTCTTT. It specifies CASSLAFTADEAFF.